One sample yielded the 22 T cell receptor beta chains listed below, sequenced in a study of T cell changes during pregnancy in multiple sclerosis. Assay used: immunoSEQ multiplex PCR; TCRdb lists only in-frame clones, some missing. The data show around 120,000 clones, roughly nine tenths seen once. The sample in question was peripheral blood, obtained after pregnancy. The receptors derive from a female donor with multiple sclerosis, enrolled in a pregnancy study.

The J gene is TRBJ2-5, the V gene TRBV5-4; TRBD1 agrees at 10 bases. With V trimmed by 9 bases and J by 7 bases, 6 bases remained unmatched. This CDR3 contains 12 residues. The V gene's germline CDR1 is SGHNT and CDR2 YYREEE (reference sequence). CDR3 region: CATRDRGTTQYF. CDR3 DNA sequence: TGTGCCACAAGGGACAGGGGAACGACCCAGTACTTC.

This chain uses TRBV19 with TRBJ1-1; tentatively, D is TRBD1 (6 bases). Trimming took off 1 base at V and 5 bases at J, with 14 bases between the two ends. The CDR3 extends over 15 amino acids. Per germline, CDR1 LNHDA and CDR2 SQIVND (reference sequence). CDR3: CASSIGAGQGTEAFF. The DNA of the CDR3 is TGTGCCAGTAGTATAGGGGCAGGGCAGGGGACTGAAGCTTTCTTT.

The genes are TRBV7-6 and TRBJ1-4, with TRBD1 as a possible D gene (6 bases). Trimming took off 5 bases at V and 7 bases at J, with 17 bases between the two ends. The CDR3 length is 15 residues. In germline, CDR1 is SGHVS, CDR2 FNYEAQ. The CDR3 DNA reads TGTGCCAGCAGCCAGACTATTACAGGGAGTGAAAAACTGTTTTTT. It specifies CASSQTITGSEKLFF. The full variable domain, with the rest looked up from reference TRBV7-6 and TRBJ1-4, is GAGVSQSPRYKVTKRGQDVALRCDPISGHVSLYWYRQALGQGPEFLTYFNYEAQQDKSGLPNDRFSAERPEGSISTLTIQRTEQRDSAMYRCASSQTITGSEKLFFGSGTQLSVL.

This clone was counted a single time. The rearrangement joins TRBV7-9 to TRBJ2-7; TRBD1 agrees at 7 bases. The junction had 8 bases not matched to a gene; V was cut back by 5 bases and J by 4 bases. The germline gives CDR1 SEHNR, CDR2 FQNEAQ (reference sequence). This CDR3 spans 14 amino acids. CDR3 DNA: TGTGCCAGCAGCCCACAGGGGTTAGGGTACGAGCAGTACTTC. Translating gives CASSPQGLGYEQYF.

This sequence joins TRBV11-2 and TRBJ1-6, with 8 bases matching TRBD1. Germline CDR1 is SGHAT and CDR2 is FQNNGV. With 3 bases clipped from V and 11 bases from J, the junction kept 6 bases outside the gene matches. The CDR3 length is 14 residues. The CDR3 bases are TGTGCCAGCAGCTTGCAGACAGGGGTGGCACCCCTCCACTTT. This encodes CASSLQTGVAPLHF.

This clone was seen only once. The chain couples TRBV6-5 to TRBJ2-7; D is perhaps TRBD2 (7 bases). CDR3 length: 13 residues. V was pared by 6 bases and J by 3 bases, with 12 bases between. Germline CDR1 MNHEY, CDR2 SVGAGI. CDR3 bases: TGTGCCAGCAGGGTGGGGGGGCTCTACGAGCAGTACTTC. It codes for CASRVGGLYEQYF.

The rearrangement joins TRBV5-1 to TRBJ2-7, with a possible D match to TRBD2 (5 bases). Germline V gives CDR1 SGHRS, CDR2 YFSETQ. The CDR3 covers 12 residues. V lost 10 bases to trimming and J lost 12 bases, with 23 bases between them. CDR3 in DNA: TGCGCCGTTAGCGCTGGGAGCTGGGTTCGGTACTTC. This translates into CAVSAGSWVRYF.

The V call is TRBV9, the J call TRBJ2-1; 8 positions match TRBD2. The V gene end was trimmed by 2 bases and the J gene end by 3 bases; junction bases not matched to a gene: 4. Germline loops: CDR1 SGDLS, CDR2 YYNGEE. This CDR3 has 15 amino acids. CDR3 sequence: CASSVLRGDYNEQFF. The CDR3 nucleotides are TGTGCCAGCAGCGTTTTGCGGGGGGACTACAATGAGCAGTTCTTC.

The V gene is TRBV7-6, the J gene TRBJ1-1; D call uncertain. The CDR3 loop spans 16 amino acids. The germline CDR1 and CDR2 sequences are SGHVS and FNYEAQ. V lost 0 bases and J lost 0, with 11 bases in between. The CDR3 coding sequence is TGTGCCAGCAGCTTAGCGCAGTGGCAGATGAACACTGAAGCTTTCTTT. The encoded protein is CASSLAQWQMNTEAFF. Looking up the rest from reference TRBV7-6 and TRBJ1-1 gives the full variable domain: GAGVSQSPRYKVTKRGQDVALRCDPISGHVSLYWYRQALGQGPEFLTYFNYEAQQDKSGLPNDRFSAERPEGSISTLTIQRTEQRDSAMYRCASSLAQWQMNTEAFFGQGTRLTVV.

Only one count was recorded for this clone. The chain links TRBV5-4 to TRBJ2-5; 10 bases map to TRBD1. Germline CDR1 SGHNT, CDR2 YYREEE (reference sequence). V gave up 4 bases and J gave up 3 bases; unmatched junction bases: 6. The CDR3 runs to 15 residues. CDR3 nucleotide sequence: TGTGCCAGCAGCCCCGGGACAGGGGCTAAAGAGACCCAGTACTTC. It translates to CASSPGTGAKETQYF.

The J gene is TRBJ2-3, the V gene TRBV9; possible D gene TRBD1, 5 bases. V dropped 0 bases and J dropped 2 bases, with 13 bases sitting between them. CDR1 is SGDLS and CDR2 is YYNGEE in the germline V gene. CDR3 length equals 16 residues. The CDR3 loop is CASSVGTGFNTDTQYF. The CDR3 DNA reads as TGTGCCAGCAGCGTAGGAACAGGATTTAACACAGATACGCAGTATTTT.

This rearrangement joins TRBV7-6 to TRBJ2-2, with D maybe TRBD2 (7 bases). The CDR3 has 19 amino acids. V was cut by 2 bases and J by 0 bases, with 19 bases left in between. From germline, CDR1 is SGHVS and CDR2 FNYEAQ. The chain's CDR3 is CASSLYPGGGGSNTGELFF. CDR3 nucleotides: TGTGCCAGCAGCTTATATCCTGGAGGGGGGGGTTCGAACACCGGGGAGCTGTTTTTT.

This clone was seen a handful of times. The chain uses TRBV19 and TRBJ1-1; D not resolved. Trimming left V 5 bases short and J 10 bases short, with 11 bases between. This CDR3 is 11 amino acids long. Germline-derived CDR1 and CDR2 are LNHDA and SQIVND (reference sequence). This CDR3 is CASSFGVGAFF. In DNA, the CDR3 is TGTGCCAGTAGTTTTGGAGTTGGAGCTTTCTTT.

This clone was found a few times. This chain connects TRBV19 to TRBJ1-5; 9 bases map to TRBD1. This CDR3 contains 14 residues. Trimming at V came to 5 bases and at J to 5 bases, leaving 4 bases not matched to a gene. The germline V gene has CDR1 LNHDA and CDR2 SQIVND (reference sequence). The CDR3 region is CASSPRTGDQPQHF. CDR3 in DNA: TGTGCCAGTAGTCCTAGGACAGGGGATCAGCCCCAGCATTTT.

This sequence joins TRBV10-3 and TRBJ2-7; D call uncertain. The CDR3 runs 13 residues. Germline CDR1 ENHRY, CDR2 SYGVKD. Trimming pared 11 bases from V and 7 bases from J, leaving 21 bases between. CDR3 residues: CAVHMAPSGEQYF. CDR3 sequence (DNA): TGTGCCGTCCACATGGCCCCATCCGGGGAGCAGTACTTC.

Only a few counts were recorded for this clone. The chain couples TRBV19 to TRBJ2-5; the D gene is possibly TRBD2 (6 bases). Looked up from germline, CDR1 is LNHDA and CDR2 is SQIVND (reference sequence). This CDR3 has 13 residues. The V end was cut by 3 bases, the J end by 2 bases, with 7 bases between. The CDR3 spells CASSMTRQETQYF. The CDR3 DNA reads as TGTGCCAGTAGTATGACTAGGCAAGAGACCCAGTACTTC.

This rearrangement joins TRBV2 to TRBJ2-5; possibly TRBD1 for D (6 bases). The V gene lost 5 bases and the J gene lost 0 bases, with 13 bases spanning the gap. The germline CDR1 and CDR2 sequences are SNHLY and FYNNEI. This CDR3 has 15 amino acids. The CDR3 loop is CASSLTGTYQETQYF. The CDR3 coding sequence is TGTGCCAGCAGTTTGACCGGGACATACCAAGAGACCCAGTACTTC.

The chain has TRBV9 and TRBJ2-3, with D perhaps TRBD2 (5 bases). This CDR3 is 13 amino acids long. In germline, CDR1 is SGDLS, CDR2 YYNGEE. Trimming took off 3 bases at V and 6 bases at J, with 11 bases between the two ends. CDR3 protein: CASSALLADTQYF. The CDR3 bases are TGTGCCAGCAGCGCTTTGCTAGCCGATACGCAGTATTTT.

The chain links TRBV29-1 to TRBJ2-7; 12 bases agree with TRBD1. This CDR3 contains 15 residues. CDR1 and CDR2 (germline): SQVTM, ANQGSEA. Trimming cost V 6 bases and J 5 bases; bases outside gene matches: 11. The chain's CDR3 is CSVNPGQGAFDEQYF. CDR3 in DNA: TGCAGCGTAAACCCGGGACAGGGGGCTTTCGACGAGCAGTACTTC.

V gene TRBV29-1 combines with J gene TRBJ2-3; tentative D call: TRBD2 (6 bases). The CDR3 is made up of 13 amino acids. Germline values: CDR1 SQVTM, CDR2 ANQGSEA. Trimming cost V 8 bases and J 0 bases, with 12 bases left between them. CDR3 in DNA: TGCAGCCTGGAGGGGACTAGCACAGATACGCAGTATTTT. Amino acid sequence: CSLEGTSTDTQYF.

The chain links TRBV5-1 to TRBJ2-3; 8 bases align to TRBD1. Trimming at V came to 7 bases and at J to 4 bases, leaving 14 bases not matched to a gene. CDR1 is SGHRS, CDR2 YFSETQ, per germline. The CDR3 runs to 16 residues. The CDR3 coding sequence is TGCGCCAGCGCGACAGGGGCGGGTGGATATTCAGATACGCAGTATTTT. Translating it yields CASATGAGGYSDTQYF.

The chain has TRBV19 and TRBJ1-2; the D is unclear. From germline, CDR1 is LNHDA and CDR2 SQIVND (reference sequence). The V end was cut by 3 bases, the J end by 9 bases, with 8 bases between. The length of the CDR3 is 11 residues. CDR3 in DNA: TGTGCCAGTAGTATGGGCGAAAGCTACACCTTC. It yields the protein CASSMGESYTF.